Presented here are 15 T cell receptor beta chains from one specimen sequenced in a study of T-cell reconstitution after alpha-beta-depleted transplantation in children. The TCRbeta library incorporated unique molecular identifiers. TCRdb independently ran MiXCR on the PCR reads; one entry per CDR3 protein. The table lists 190,000 or so distinct CDR3 sequences, approximately 6.6% of them singletons, with 3% in the top ten. This sample comprised PBMCs from the stem cell graft donor, obtained from the stem cell graft. The receptors derive from a human donor who donated a stem cell graft to a child with Wiskott-Aldrich syndrome.

The chain couples TRBV7-9 to TRBJ1-4; D gene unclear. V lost 5 bases to trimming and J lost 5 bases, with 6 bases between them. This CDR3 region has 12 residues. In germline, CDR1 is SEHNR, CDR2 FQNEAQ (reference sequence). CDR3 loop: CASSTTNEKLFF. The CDR3 DNA follows: TGTGCCAGCAGCACCACAAATGAAAAACTGTTTTTT.

This clonotype has a count of ten or more. This rearrangement joins TRBV20-1 to TRBJ2-7; D call uncertain. CDR1 DFQATT and CDR2 SNEGSKA come from the germline V gene (reference sequence). The CDR3 contains 13 residues. The ends were cut back, 1 base at V and 6 bases at J, with 13 bases in the middle. CDR3 bases: TGCAGTGCTAGAGGGCCGGCAGTACGCGAGCAGTACTTC. It translates to CSARGPAVREQYF.

This clonotype was counted a few times. The chain carries TRBV9 and TRBJ2-5, with D maybe TRBD2 (6 bases). Trimming removed 3 bases from V and 4 bases from J, with 16 bases in between. The V gene's germline CDR1 is SGDLS and CDR2 YYNGEE. This CDR3 is built from 15 residues. CDR3 residues: CASSGGDDRGETQYF. CDR3 sequence (DNA): TGTGCCAGCAGCGGGGGGGATGACCGAGGAGAGACCCAGTACTTC.

This clonotype was counted many times. V is TRBV7-8 and J is TRBJ2-3; 14 bases are shared with TRBD2. This CDR3 region has 18 residues. The germline V gene encodes CDR1 SGHVS and CDR2 FQNEAQ. V was clipped by 4 bases and J by 2 bases; unmatched bases: 8. In DNA, the CDR3 is TGTGCCAGCAGCTCAAGGACTAGCGGGGGGCCCGACACAGATACGCAGTATTTT. As protein: CASSSRTSGGPDTDTQYF.

This clonotype was seen only a few times. V gene TRBV7-2 combines with J gene TRBJ1-1, with D tentatively TRBD1 (6 bases). V lost 1 base and J 10 bases, leaving 13 bases between the germline ends. In germline, CDR1 is SGHTA, CDR2 FQGNSA. This CDR3 contains 13 residues. The CDR3 loop is CASSLGSQGIAFF. The CDR3 DNA reads TGTGCCAGCAGCTTAGGTTCACAGGGTATAGCTTTCTTT.

This clonotype was detected only a few times. The V gene is TRBV6-5, the J gene TRBJ2-2, with D perhaps matching TRBD2 (6 bases). V lost 4 bases, J lost 7 bases, and 13 bases lay in between. CDR1 and CDR2 from the germline V gene are MNHEY and SVGAGI. CDR3 size: 14 residues. CDR3 in DNA: TGTGCCAGCAGTTCCTTCGGGGGTAACGGGGAGCTGTTTTTT. Protein: CASSSFGGNGELFF.

This clonotype was found many times. The chain is built from TRBV28 and TRBJ1-3; D is undetermined. The CDR3 spans 13 residues. CDR1 and CDR2 from the germline V gene are MDHEN and SYDVKM. The germline V and J ends were trimmed by 6 bases and 4 bases, with 10 bases remaining between them. The CDR3 region is CASSHAQGNTIYF. CDR3 bases: TGTGCCAGCAGCCACGCACAGGGAAACACCATATATTTT.

This chain joins TRBV6-1 and TRBJ2-7; TRBD1 agrees at 7 bases. This CDR3 contains 16 residues. CDR1 and CDR2 from the germline V gene are MNHNS and SASEGT. Germline trimming cut 5 bases from V and 3 bases from J; bases unmatched to any gene: 13. The CDR3 sequence: CASSRYWTGGIYEQYF. Written as DNA, the CDR3 is TGTGCCAGCAGTCGTTATTGGACAGGTGGGATCTACGAGCAGTACTTC.

This clonotype has at least ten counts. CDR3 in DNA: TGCGCCAGCAGTTTATTAGACTATGGCTACACCTTC. It specifies CASSLLDYGYTF. This chain uses TRBV5-1 with TRBJ1-2; D uncertain. Germline CDR1 SGHRS, CDR2 YFSETQ. With 5 bases removed from V and 3 bases from J, the gap between germline ends came to 8 bases. The CDR3 has 12 residues.

The chain recombines TRBV19 with TRBJ2-7; TRBD1 is a possible D gene (5 bases). Trimming cost V 6 bases and J 5 bases, with 17 bases left between them. This CDR3 comprises 14 residues. Germline CDR1 is LNHDA and CDR2 is SQIVND (reference sequence). The CDR3 DNA is TGTGCCAGTAGATACTCCGACAGTCGGGACGAGCAGTACTTC. Translating gives CASRYSDSRDEQYF.

This clonotype was found many times. The chain has TRBV20-1 and TRBJ1-2; D is ambiguous. This CDR3 comprises 15 residues. Trimming stripped 0 bases from V and 4 bases from J, with 15 bases between. Germline loops: CDR1 DFQATT, CDR2 SNEGSKA (reference sequence). In DNA, the CDR3 is TGCAGTGCTAGAGATCGAATGAGGGAGTTCTATGGCTACACCTTC. It codes for CSARDRMREFYGYTF.

This clonotype was seen many times. The chain uses TRBV29-1 and TRBJ1-1; TRBD1 is a possible D gene (6 bases). V was clipped by 3 bases and J by 0 bases, with 8 bases between them. CDR1 is SQVTM, CDR2 ANQGSEA, per germline. The CDR3 is made up of 13 amino acids. This CDR3 is CSVDRGMNTEAFF. The CDR3 coding sequence is TGCAGCGTTGACAGGGGAATGAACACTGAAGCTTTCTTT.

This clonotype came up many times. The V call is TRBV7-2, the J call TRBJ2-3; perhaps TRBD2 as D (5 bases). CDR1 is SGHTA, CDR2 FQGNSA, per germline. V lost 9 bases to trimming and J lost 0 bases, with 13 bases between them. The CDR3 runs 14 residues. The CDR3 DNA sequence: TGTGCCAGTTCGATCGGAGGAAGCACAGATACGCAGTATTTT. This gives the protein CASSIGGSTDTQYF.

The gene calls are TRBV5-4 and TRBJ2-5, with D maybe TRBD2 (5 bases). The CDR3 runs to 13 residues. V was trimmed by 7 bases and J by 5 bases, leaving 15 bases between them. CDR1 and CDR2 from the germline V gene are SGHNT and YYREEE (reference sequence). The CDR3 is CASGPGVLETQYF. For the CDR3, the DNA is TGTGCCAGCGGCCCCGGGGTTCTGGAGACCCAGTACTTC.

This clonotype was counted at least ten times. The V gene is TRBV12-3 or TRBV12-4, the J gene TRBJ1-5; no firm D call. This CDR3 contains 13 residues. Trimming pared 6 bases from V and 7 bases from J, leaving 13 bases between. CDR3 coding DNA: TGTGCCAGCAGCCTGACGGGCGAGCAGCCCCAGCATTTT. This gives the protein CASSLTGEQPQHF.